The 27 T cell receptor beta chains below come from one sample, sequenced in a study of monozygotic twins with inflammatory bowel disease. TCRdb reprocessed the 5' RACE reads; each CDR3 protein has one entry and no DNA is given. The sample holds approximately 380,000 distinct CDR3 sequences. The sample consisted of blood. Every receptor here comes from a human donor with ulcerative colitis or Crohn's disease, or a healthy co-twin of an affected twin (not recorded which).

V is TRBV7-9 and J is TRBJ2-3; TCRdb's D call of TRBD1 is untestable without DNA. Germline V gene data show CDR1 as SEHNR and CDR2 as FQNEAQ (reference sequence). The CDR3 consists of 16 residues. The CDR3 is CASSFWDRGNTDTQYF.

The V call is TRBV6-2 or TRBV6-3, the J call TRBJ1-5. This CDR3 is built from 14 residues. Germline CDR1 and CDR2: MNHEY and SVGEGT. The CDR3 reads CASSYRGLAQPQHF.

The J gene is TRBJ1-6, the V gene TRBV4-3; TCRdb's D call, TRBD1, is unchecked because there is no DNA. CDR1 is LGHNA and CDR2 is YSLEER in the germline V gene. The length of the CDR3 is 15 residues. The CDR3 here is CASSQDGQGYSPLHF.

The CDR3 is CASSQDLVGGGQETQYF. The V and J genes are TRBV4-3 and TRBJ2-5; the TCRdb call, TRBD2, lacks DNA for checking. This CDR3 comprises 17 residues. Germline V lookup: CDR1 LGHNA, CDR2 YSLEER.

CDR3 sequence: CASSYGQQVGSEAFF. The V gene is TRBV6-5, the J gene TRBJ1-1; lacking DNA, the TRBD1 call made by TCRdb goes unchecked. This CDR3 region has 15 residues. The V gene's germline CDR1 is MNHEY and CDR2 SVGAGI.

This rearrangement joins TRBV5-1 to TRBJ2-7; as DNA is missing, the TRBD1 call by TCRdb cannot be tested. The CDR3 spans 15 residues. Germline V gene sequence: CDR1 SGHRS, CDR2 YFSETQ. The chain's CDR3 is CASSFIPGQGAEQYF.

This chain connects TRBV3-1 to TRBJ2-1; the TRBD2 assignment by TCRdb is unverifiable without DNA. The CDR3 is made up of 16 amino acids. Germline CDR1 and CDR2: LGHDT and YNNKEL (reference sequence). Here the CDR3 reads CASSTLGGALSNEQFF.

This chain connects TRBV6-1 to TRBJ2-7; TCRdb designates TRBD2, a call that cannot be tested without DNA. The CDR3 runs to 15 residues. Germline CDR1 MNHNS, CDR2 SASEGT. CDR3 sequence reads: CASRTGRSSSYEQYF.

The chain couples TRBV5-1 to TRBJ2-3; the D gene TCRdb calls, TRBD1, cannot be checked with no DNA. CDR1 and CDR2 from the germline V gene are SGHRS and YFSETQ. This CDR3 contains 15 residues. CDR3 in amino acids: CASSLPQASPDTQYF.

The J gene is TRBJ2-5, the V gene TRBV5-1. This CDR3 has 15 residues. Germline assignment: CDR1 SGHRS and CDR2 YFSETQ. CDR3 sequence: CASSVVSLLQETQYF. The variable domain in full, completed from reference TRBV5-1 and TRBJ2-5, reads KAGVTQTPRYLIKTRGQQVTLSCSPISGHRSVSWYQQTPGQGLQFLFEYFSETQRNKGNFPGRFSGRQFSNSRSEMNVSTLELGDSALYLCASSVVSLLQETQYFGPGTRLLVL.

V and J are TRBV25-1 and TRBJ1-5. This CDR3 is built from 12 residues. Germline CDR1 reads MGHDK; CDR2 reads SYGVNS. The CDR3 sequence is CASSEGDQPQHF.

The chain links TRBV7-9 to TRBJ2-4; the TCRdb D gene call, TRBD1, has no DNA to confirm it. CDR1 and CDR2 from the germline V gene are SEHNR and FQNEAQ (reference sequence). The CDR3 extends over 14 amino acids. CDR3 sequence: CASSLAQGRNIQYF.

V usage is TRBV20-1 and J usage is TRBJ2-5; checking the TCRdb D call of TRBD1 is not possible without DNA. Germline V CDR1 and CDR2: DFQATT, SNEGSKA (reference sequence). The CDR3 runs 13 residues. The CDR3 is CSSRDHSGETQYF.

V usage is TRBV5-1 and J usage is TRBJ1-1. CDR1 and CDR2 from the germline V gene are SGHRS and YFSETQ. The CDR3 has 16 residues. CDR3 region: CASTLGIGSMNTEAFF.

V usage is TRBV5-1 and J usage is TRBJ2-1; no DNA is available, so the TRBD2 call from TCRdb remains unchecked. This CDR3 comprises 15 residues. Germline values: CDR1 SGHRS, CDR2 YFSETQ. The CDR3 spells CASSFSPGGRDEQIF.

V and J are TRBV6-1 and TRBJ2-7; TCRdb lists TRBD1, though no DNA is available to test this call. Germline values: CDR1 MNHNS, CDR2 SASEGT. This CDR3 comprises 15 residues. The CDR3 is CASSKANGQTYEQYF.

The chain is built from TRBV20-1 and TRBJ2-7; the TCRdb D gene call, TRBD2, has no DNA to confirm it. This CDR3 has 14 residues. The germline V gene has CDR1 DFQATT and CDR2 SNEGSKA (reference sequence). The CDR3 here is CSARVLRGAYEQYF.

This rearrangement joins TRBV9 to TRBJ2-3; TCRdb selects TRBD2, and the lack of DNA leaves this call unchecked. Per germline, CDR1 SGDLS and CDR2 YYNGEE. The CDR3 contains 14 residues. The CDR3 here is CASKQRPSTDTQYF.

The V and J genes are TRBV7-3 and TRBJ2-3; TCRdb reports TRBD1, a call that lacks DNA to check it against. In germline, CDR1 is SGHTA, CDR2 FQGTGA. This CDR3 region has 14 residues. The CDR3 region is CASSPGGYTDTQYF.

The chain employs TRBV11-2 and TRBJ2-3; TCRdb outputs TRBD2, but without DNA this stays unchecked. Germline assignment: CDR1 SGHAT and CDR2 FQNNGV. CDR3 length: 20 residues. Here the CDR3 reads CASSGIPGLAGGMGTDTQYF.

The chain couples TRBV7-6 to TRBJ2-3; checking the TCRdb D call of TRBD1 is not possible without DNA. The CDR3 sequence is 16 residues long. Germline V CDR1 and CDR2: SGHVS, FNYEAQ. CDR3 residues: CASSLDGGWSTDTQYF.

The chain links TRBV4-1 to TRBJ1-5. This CDR3 spans 16 amino acids. Germline CDR1 and CDR2: MGHRA and YSYEKL. Here the CDR3 reads CASSQREGISNQPQHF.

The CDR3 here is CSVDATGGVSGYTF. The chain couples TRBV29-1 to TRBJ1-2; TCRdb names TRBD1, which stays unverified in the absence of DNA. CDR1 is SQVTM and CDR2 is ANQGSEA in the germline V gene. The CDR3 contains 14 residues.

The chain combines TRBV29-1 with TRBJ2-1; TCRdb indicates TRBD1, and absent DNA this call remains unverified. CDR1 is SQVTM, CDR2 ANQGSEA, per germline. CDR3 size: 13 residues. CDR3 sequence: CSVRGRYTNEQFF.

The chain uses TRBV5-1 and TRBJ2-3; no DNA is available, so the TRBD1 call from TCRdb remains unchecked. The CDR3 sequence is 16 residues long. Germline CDR1 and CDR2: SGHRS and YFSETQ. CDR3 amino acids: CASSLALGPSTDTQYF.

CDR3 sequence reads: CSARDDPGILAKNIQYF. This rearrangement joins TRBV20-1 to TRBJ2-4; as DNA is missing, the TRBD1 call by TCRdb cannot be tested. The V gene's germline CDR1 is DFQATT and CDR2 SNEGSKA (reference sequence). This CDR3 region has 17 residues.

The chain is built from TRBV6-4 and TRBJ2-3; the D call of TRBD1 rests on TCRdb alone, since no DNA is present to check it. Per the germline V gene, CDR1 is MRHNA and CDR2 is SNTAGT. CDR3 length: 15 amino acids. This CDR3 reads CASSEGRGSTDTQYF.